Shown below are 32 T cell receptor beta chains from a single sample sequenced in a study of OX40 agonist ivuxolimab in advanced cancers. Repertoires were generated with immunoSEQ multiplex PCR, while TCRdb's copy carries only in-frame clones and drops some. The sample holds about 55,000 clones, 60% to 80% seen once. The sequenced sample was CD4+ or CD8+ T cells sorted from blood, obtained in a trial of the OX40 agonist ivuxolimab. These receptors all stem from an adult with an advanced solid tumor such as melanoma, head and neck, liver or kidney cancer.

The chain carries TRBV6-5 and TRBJ1-5; 8 bases agree with TRBD1. The CDR3 has 15 amino acids. Looked up from germline, CDR1 is MNHEY and CDR2 is SVGAGI. Trimming removed 9 bases from V and 0 bases from J; junction bases left unmatched: 7. Here the CDR3 DNA reads TGTGCCAGTCGGGACAGGAAAAATAGCAATCAGCCCCAGCATTTT. It specifies CASRDRKNSNQPQHF.

This rearrangement joins TRBV9 to TRBJ2-2, with D possibly TRBD1 on 6 matching bases. Germline loops: CDR1 SGDLS, CDR2 YYNGEE. The V end lost 0 bases, the J end lost 5 bases, and 11 bases lay between the germline ends. The CDR3 has 15 amino acids. CDR3 DNA sequence: TGTGCCAGCAGCGTAGCCAGGGGTGGGACCGGGGAGCTGTTTTTT. It is translated as CASSVARGGTGELFF.

The chain has TRBV5-4 and TRBJ2-7; 9 positions match TRBD1. Germline CDR1 reads SGHNT; CDR2 reads YYREEE (reference sequence). This CDR3 region has 16 residues. Trimming took 5 bases from V and 7 from J; bases not matched to a gene: 16. The CDR3 region has the DNA TGTGCCAGCAGAGAGACCGGGACAGGGAACCGCGAGGAGCAGTACTTC. It encodes CASRETGTGNREEQYF.

The chain carries TRBV18 and TRBJ2-7; D call uncertain. Germline V gene data show CDR1 as KGHSH and CDR2 as LQKENI. The CDR3 loop spans 14 amino acids. V was shortened by 4 bases and J by 6 bases, with 16 bases between the two germline ends. CDR3 amino acids: CASSRSNAKGEQYF. The CDR3 coding sequence is TGTGCCAGCTCACGGTCCAATGCTAAGGGCGAGCAGTACTTC.

This clone was detected once. The V gene is TRBV18, the J gene TRBJ2-7; 10 positions agree with TRBD2. V dropped 1 base and J dropped 4; count of bases not matched to a gene: 4. This CDR3 has 15 amino acids. Germline CDR1 KGHSH, CDR2 LQKENI. The CDR3 spells CASSPRASGGYEQYF. In DNA, the CDR3 is TGTGCCAGCTCACCACGGGCTAGCGGGGGTTACGAGCAGTACTTC.

The J gene is TRBJ2-1, the V gene TRBV2; 11 nucleotides line up with TRBD2. The V segment lost 7 bases and the J segment 5 bases; nucleotides outside the gene matches: 7. The CDR3 covers 15 residues. Germline lookup yields CDR1 SNHLY and CDR2 FYNNEI. The CDR3: CASNRLAGIDNEQFF. Written as DNA, the CDR3 is TGTGCCAGCAATAGACTAGCGGGAATCGACAATGAGCAGTTCTTC.

The rearrangement joins TRBV11-1 to TRBJ2-7; D is ambiguous. Between the trimmed V and J ends, which lost 1 base and 6 bases, there was a span of 13 bases. Looked up from germline, CDR1 is SGHAT and CDR2 is FQDESV (reference sequence). The CDR3 extends over 14 amino acids. The CDR3 bases are TGTGCCAGCAGCTTAGACAATGCAGTCTCCGAGCAGTACTTC. Translation gives CASSLDNAVSEQYF.

V gene TRBV29-1 combines with J gene TRBJ2-4; D might be TRBD1 or TRBD2, each matching 5 bases. Per germline, CDR1 SQVTM and CDR2 ANQGSEA. This CDR3 is 13 amino acids long. V gave up 4 bases and J gave up 7 bases, with 14 bases separating them. CDR3 DNA sequence: TGCAGCGTTGCCAGACAGAGAGGGAACATTCAGTACTTC. This sequence encodes CSVARQRGNIQYF.

The rearrangement joins TRBV4-3 to TRBJ1-1; 10 bases fit TRBD1. CDR1 is LGHNA and CDR2 is YSLEER in the germline V gene. The CDR3 is 16 residues long. V lost 3 bases, J lost 2 bases, and 6 bases stayed unmatched. Here the CDR3 reads CASSHRGTGENTEAFF. CDR3 DNA: TGCGCCAGCAGCCACCGCGGGACAGGGGAAAACACTGAAGCTTTCTTT.

The CDR3 loop reads CASSLWTGPANYGYTF. DNA for the CDR3: TGTGCCAGCAGTTTGTGGACAGGTCCTGCGAACTATGGCTACACCTTC. V and J are TRBV28 and TRBJ1-2; 7 bases line up with TRBD1. Germline CDR1 reads MDHEN; CDR2 reads SYDVKM. The CDR3 has 16 residues. J gave up 2 bases and V 3 bases, and 9 bases lay outside the gene matches.

This clone was counted only a few times. This chain connects TRBV6-6 to TRBJ2-7; D not resolved. V gave up 6 bases and J gave up 1 base, with 13 bases separating them. Germline lookup yields CDR1 MNHNY and CDR2 SVGAGI (reference sequence). This CDR3 is 14 amino acids long. This CDR3 reads CASSPAAESYEQYF. The CDR3 coding sequence is TGTGCCAGCAGCCCCGCGGCGGAGTCCTACGAGCAGTACTTC.

The genes are TRBV4-3 and TRBJ1-4; D unresolved. Germline assignment: CDR1 LGHNA and CDR2 YSLEER. The CDR3 has 16 amino acids. Trimming removed 0 bases from V and 3 bases from J, with 11 bases in between. The CDR3 nucleotides read TGCGCCAGCAGCCAAGATAAGTCGACGGCTAATGAAAAACTGTTTTTT. Protein product: CASSQDKSTANEKLFF.

The chain links TRBV19 to TRBJ1-2, with D maybe TRBD1 (5 bases). CDR3 length: 15 amino acids. Germline V lookup: CDR1 LNHDA, CDR2 SQIVND (reference sequence). The V end lost 0 bases, the J end lost 8 bases, and 16 bases lay between the germline ends. The CDR3 DNA reads TGTGCCAGTAGTATAGATCGCCTAAGGGGACGGGGCTACACCTTC. It encodes CASSIDRLRGRGYTF.

The CDR3 region is CASRRGGAPYGYTF. CDR3 bases: TGTGCCAGCCGCAGGGGCGGAGCACCCTATGGCTACACCTTC. The V and J genes are TRBV27 and TRBJ1-2; D is perhaps TRBD1 (6 bases). Trimming left V 8 bases short and J 4 bases short, with 17 bases between. Germline CDR1 and CDR2: MNHEY and SMNVEV (reference sequence). The CDR3 is made up of 14 amino acids.

This chain uses TRBV5-6 with TRBJ1-1; D is ambiguous. Germline CDR1 and CDR2: SGHDT and YYEEEE. The CDR3 has 14 amino acids. V lost 1 base and J lost 1, with 8 bases in between. As DNA, the CDR3 is TGTGCCAGCAGCTTGCTACAGACGAACACTGAAGCTTTCTTT. Protein product: CASSLLQTNTEAFF. Drawing the rest from reference TRBV5-6 and TRBJ1-1, the complete variable domain is DAGVTQSPTHLIKTRGQQVTLRCSPKSGHDTVSWYQQALGQGPQFIFQYYEEEERQRGNFPDRFSGHQFPNYSSELNVNALLLGDSALYLCASSLLQTNTEAFFGQGTRLTVV.

The rearrangement joins TRBV5-1 to TRBJ2-2; D uncertain. V gave up 4 bases and J gave up 7 bases, with 11 bases separating them. This CDR3 spans 13 amino acids. The germline gives CDR1 SGHRS, CDR2 YFSETQ. The CDR3 bases are TGCGCCAGCAGCGGAACGTGGAGCGGGGAGCTGTTTTTT. Protein sequence: CASSGTWSGELFF.

The chain has TRBV9 and TRBJ1-3; D may be TRBD1 (5 bases). Trimming cost V 3 bases and J 3 bases, with 13 bases left between them. Germline V gene lookup returns CDR1 SGDLS and CDR2 YYNGEE. The CDR3 length is 15 residues. This CDR3 is CASSAQQGGGNTIYF. CDR3 nucleotides: TGTGCCAGCAGCGCACAGCAGGGAGGTGGAAACACCATATATTTT. Looking up the rest from reference TRBV9 and TRBJ1-3 gives the full variable domain: DSGVTQTPKHLITATGQRVTLRCSPRSGDLSVYWYQQSLDQGLQFLIQYYNGEERAKGNILERFSAQQFPDLHSELNLSSLELGDSALYFCASSAQQGGGNTIYFGEGSWLTVV.

The chain recombines TRBV6-1 with TRBJ1-4, with 10 nucleotides matching TRBD1. The germline V gene encodes CDR1 MNHNS and CDR2 SASEGT. The CDR3 covers 15 residues. The ends lost 8 bases at V and 3 bases at J; junction bases unmatched: 6. Written as DNA, the CDR3 is TGTGCCAGCGGAGAGGGGACAGGGGCTAATGAAAAACTGTTTTTT. Translated, it gives CASGEGTGANEKLFF.

The chain recombines TRBV7-3 with TRBJ1-1, with D maybe TRBD1 (5 bases). The germline gives CDR1 SGHTA, CDR2 FQGTGA. Trimming took 1 base from V and 8 from J, leaving 20 bases between them. The CDR3 length is 16 residues. The DNA for the CDR3 is TGTGCCAGCAGCTTAAGCAGTAACGGGGCGCAGTCCGAAGCTTTCTTT. This encodes CASSLSSNGAQSEAFF.

As concerns this clone: In the same sample, other DNA sequences code for this CDR3. This CDR3 reads CASSRFGSLETQYF. In nucleotides, the CDR3 is TGTGCCAGCAGCCGTTTTGGATCCTTGGAGACCCAGTACTTC. The rearrangement links TRBV7-2 to TRBJ2-5; no clear D. This CDR3 has 14 amino acids. V shed 5 bases and J shed 5 bases, with 15 bases lying between them. CDR1 is SGHTA and CDR2 is FQGNSA in the germline V gene.

The rearrangement links TRBV7-8 to TRBJ2-6; D gene unclear. The CDR3 has 15 amino acids. V shed 3 bases and J shed 0 bases, with 6 bases lying between them. The V gene's germline CDR1 is SGHVS and CDR2 FQNEAQ. CDR3 protein: CASSFGLSGANVLTF. In DNA, the CDR3 is TGTGCCAGCAGCTTCGGTCTCTCTGGGGCCAACGTCCTGACTTTC.

J is TRBJ1-5 and V is TRBV5-1; weak D call: TRBD1 (5 bases). The V gene lost 0 bases and the J gene lost 6 bases, with 13 bases spanning the gap. Germline V gene lookup returns CDR1 SGHRS and CDR2 YFSETQ. This CDR3 contains 15 residues. The CDR3 here is CASSLVGGASQPQHF. CDR3 coding DNA: TGCGCCAGCAGCTTGGTGGGTGGGGCGAGTCAGCCCCAGCATTTT.

This clone has a single count. The chain recombines TRBV18 with TRBJ2-2; D may be TRBD1 or TRBD2 (5 bases each). Looked up from germline, CDR1 is KGHSH and CDR2 is LQKENI. Trimming pared 3 bases from V and 0 bases from J, leaving 14 bases between. This CDR3 region has 17 residues. Here the CDR3 DNA reads TGTGCCAGCTCACCGCCGGGGCAGGGCGCGAACACCGGGGAGCTGTTTTTT. This sequence encodes CASSPPGQGANTGELFF.

The chain uses TRBV28 and TRBJ2-1, with 11 nucleotides matching TRBD2. There are 15 residues in the CDR3. The germline gives CDR1 MDHEN, CDR2 SYDVKM. Trimming removed 3 bases from V and 6 bases from J; junction bases left unmatched: 4. The CDR3, as DNA: TGTGCCAGCAGTTTGTTAGCGGGAGGGGGCAATGAGCAGTTCTTC. This gives the protein CASSLLAGGGNEQFF.

V gene TRBV5-1 combines with J gene TRBJ2-3; D is unclear. Germline V gene sequence: CDR1 SGHRS, CDR2 YFSETQ. CDR3 length: 14 amino acids. V gave up 0 bases and J gave up 3 bases, with 8 bases separating them. CDR3 nucleotides: TGCGCCAGCAGCTTGGGGGCGGTAACAGATACGCAGTATTTT. This sequence encodes CASSLGAVTDTQYF.

The rearrangement uses TRBV4-3 and TRBJ1-2; maybe TRBD1 (5 bases). V was clipped by 4 bases and J by 9 bases, with 15 bases between them. Looked up from germline, CDR1 is LGHNA and CDR2 is YSLEER. The CDR3 consists of 13 residues. CDR3 protein: CASSRGTGERYTF. For the CDR3, the DNA is TGCGCCAGCAGCCGGGGGACGGGGGAGCGCTACACCTTC.

This sequence joins TRBV6-5 and TRBJ1-1; D perhaps matches TRBD1 (5 bases). Germline loops: CDR1 MNHEY, CDR2 SVGAGI. Trimming stripped 4 bases from V and 1 base from J, with 13 bases between. This CDR3 is built from 15 residues. CDR3 in DNA: TGTGCCAGCAGTTCCCGACAGAGCCCGAACACTGAAGCTTTCTTT. Amino acid sequence: CASSSRQSPNTEAFF.

The chain recombines TRBV9 with TRBJ1-2, with 12 nucleotides matching TRBD1. The V gene's germline CDR1 is SGDLS and CDR2 YYNGEE. V shed 0 bases and J 6 bases; nucleotides not matched to a gene: 3. The CDR3 spans 15 residues. CDR3 loop: CASSVEGQGADGYTF. The CDR3, as DNA: TGTGCCAGCAGCGTAGAGGGACAGGGGGCTGATGGCTACACCTTC.

Only a few counts were recorded for this clone. This rearrangement joins TRBV7-8 to TRBJ1-2; a weak D match, TRBD1 (6 bases). Trimming left V 5 bases short and J 0 bases short, with 13 bases between. The length of the CDR3 is 15 residues. CDR1 and CDR2 from the germline V gene are SGHVS and FQNEAQ. CDR3 DNA sequence: TGTGCCAGCAGCCTGACGGACAGTTCTAACTATGGCTACACCTTC. It specifies CASSLTDSSNYGYTF.

V and J are TRBV7-3 and TRBJ1-1; a possible D gene is TRBD1 (6 bases). V lost 2 bases and J lost 5, with 12 bases in between. This CDR3 region has 14 residues. Germline CDR1 SGHTA, CDR2 FQGTGA. The CDR3 sequence is CASSLVDRPTEAFF. The CDR3 nucleotides read TGTGCCAGCAGCTTAGTAGACAGGCCTACTGAAGCTTTCTTT.

The chain combines TRBV7-6 with TRBJ2-1, with 12 bases identical to TRBD2. The J segment lost 12 bases and the V segment lost 5 bases, leaving 8 bases of the junction unmatched. The CDR3 loop spans 14 amino acids. The germline V gene has CDR1 SGHVS and CDR2 FNYEAQ. The CDR3 loop reads CASSLTSGGLGQFF. The CDR3 DNA reads as TGTGCCAGCAGCCTGACTAGCGGGGGACTGGGGCAGTTCTTC.

DNA for the CDR3: TGTGCCAGCAGCGTAGATCCGATACTCTCTGGAAACACCATATATTTT. It specifies CASSVDPILSGNTIYF. The chain recombines TRBV9 with TRBJ1-3; no definite D call. V lost 0 bases, J lost 0 bases, and 10 bases lay in between. The germline CDR1 and CDR2 sequences are SGDLS and YYNGEE. The CDR3 has 16 amino acids.